Listed below are T cell receptor beta chains from one sample, sequenced in a study of STAT5B mutations in CD4+ large granular lymphocyte leukemia. Repertoires were generated with immunoSEQ multiplex PCR, while TCRdb's copy carries only in-frame clones and drops some. The profile shows roughly 40,000 clones, just over 85% of them singletons. Sequenced input: CD4+ T cells from blood buffy coats. The source of these receptors is a human donor in good health. Both conserved end residues are part of each CDR3. A D gene is named only where the DNA matches it firmly. Expanded clones are given a class, and other clones once, few, many or no size at all.

cdr3_length: 16; j_call: TRBJ2-7; d_call: NA; v_call: TRBV19; clone_size: NA; cdr3_aa: CASSMAAQGDYYEQYF; cdr3_nt: TGTGCCAGTAGTATGGCGGCACAGGGCGACTACTACGAGCAGTACTTC
cdr3_length: 16; j_call: TRBJ2-5; d_call: TRBD2; v_call: TRBV5-4; clone_size: few; cdr3_aa: CASSLMGGSPQETQYF; cdr3_nt: TGTGCCAGCAGCTTAATGGGGGGGTCCCCCCAAGAGACCCAGTACTTC
cdr3_length: 14; j_call: TRBJ2-3; d_call: NA; v_call: TRBV30; clone_size: once; cdr3_aa: CAWSVRGPLDTQYF; cdr3_nt: TGTGCCTGGAGTGTCAGGGGCCCTTTAGATACGCAGTATTTT
cdr3_length: 19; j_call: TRBJ2-6; d_call: NA; v_call: TRBV7-3; clone_size: NA; cdr3_aa: CASSLRGFAGRRGANVLTF; cdr3_nt: TGTGCCAGCAGCTTAAGAGGGTTCGCGGGCCGCCGAGGGGCCAACGTCCTGACTTTC
cdr3_length: 14; j_call: TRBJ1-5; d_call: NA; v_call: TRBV7-8; clone_size: NA; cdr3_aa: CASSPSDASQPQHF; cdr3_nt: TGTGCCAGCAGCCCGTCGGACGCGAGTCAGCCCCAGCATTTT
cdr3_length: 14; j_call: TRBJ2-7; d_call: NA; v_call: TRBV7-2; clone_size: NA; cdr3_aa: CASSFATVTYEQYF; cdr3_nt: TGTGCCAGCAGCTTCGCGACTGTCACCTACGAGCAGTACTTC
cdr3_length: 14; j_call: TRBJ2-7; d_call: NA; v_call: TRBV6-5; clone_size: NA; cdr3_aa: CASSYQLGNYEQYF; cdr3_nt: TGTGCCAGCAGTTACCAACTCGGGAACTACGAGCAGTACTTC
cdr3_length: 15; j_call: TRBJ2-7; d_call: TRBD1; v_call: TRBV6-6; clone_size: NA; cdr3_aa: CASSPGQGYSYEQYF; cdr3_nt: TGTGCCAGCAGTCCGGGACAGGGGTACTCCTACGAGCAGTACTTC
cdr3_length: 13; j_call: TRBJ2-4; d_call: NA; v_call: TRBV19; clone_size: NA; cdr3_aa: CASSIEFRDIQYF; cdr3_nt: TGTGCCAGTAGTATAGAGTTCCGGGACATTCAGTACTTC
cdr3_length: 15; j_call: TRBJ1-5; d_call: NA; v_call: TRBV2; clone_size: NA; cdr3_aa: CASSPDRYSNQPQHF; cdr3_nt: TGTGCCAGCAGTCCTGACAGATATAGCAATCAGCCCCAGCATTTT
cdr3_length: 13; j_call: TRBJ1-2; d_call: NA; v_call: TRBV6-5; clone_size: NA; cdr3_aa: CASSYRTDYGYTF; cdr3_nt: TGTGCCAGCAGTTATAGGACGGATTATGGCTACACCTTC
cdr3_length: 14; j_call: TRBJ2-3; d_call: NA; v_call: TRBV6-1; clone_size: NA; cdr3_aa: CASSEIRSTDTQYF; cdr3_nt: TGTGCCAGCAGTGAAATTCGGAGCACAGATACGCAGTATTTT
cdr3_length: 15; j_call: TRBJ2-7; d_call: TRBD1; v_call: TRBV4-1; clone_size: NA; cdr3_aa: CASSQGQGARYEQYF; cdr3_nt: TGCGCCAGCAGCCAAGGACAGGGGGCTAGGTACGAGCAGTACTTC
cdr3_length: 13; j_call: TRBJ2-5; d_call: NA; v_call: TRBV5-1; clone_size: NA; cdr3_aa: CASSFTVQETQYF; cdr3_nt: TGCGCCAGCAGCTTCACCGTCCAAGAGACCCAGTACTTC
cdr3_length: 15; j_call: TRBJ2-1; d_call: NA; v_call: TRBV30; clone_size: NA; cdr3_aa: CAWASEARAYNEQFF; cdr3_nt: TGTGCCTGGGCCTCTGAGGCCCGAGCCTACAATGAGCAGTTCTTC
cdr3_length: 19; j_call: TRBJ2-6; d_call: TRBD1; v_call: TRBV28; clone_size: few; cdr3_aa: CASSLFRDRVGSGANVLTF; cdr3_nt: TGTGCCAGCAGTTTATTCCGGGACAGGGTTGGGTCTGGGGCCAACGTCCTGACTTTC
cdr3_length: 13; j_call: TRBJ1-1; d_call: NA; v_call: TRBV19; clone_size: few; cdr3_aa: CASGRLMNTEAFF; cdr3_nt: TGTGCCAGTGGACGGTTGATGAACACTGAAGCTTTCTTT
cdr3_length: 14; j_call: TRBJ2-7; d_call: TRBD1; v_call: TRBV2; clone_size: NA; cdr3_aa: CAIPQDRGYNEQYF; cdr3_nt: TGTGCCATACCCCAGGACAGGGGTTACAACGAGCAGTACTTC
cdr3_length: 14; j_call: TRBJ2-7; d_call: TRBD2; v_call: TRBV6-1; clone_size: few; cdr3_aa: CASARTSGTYEQYF; cdr3_nt: TGTGCCAGCGCTAGGACTAGCGGAACCTACGAGCAGTACTTC